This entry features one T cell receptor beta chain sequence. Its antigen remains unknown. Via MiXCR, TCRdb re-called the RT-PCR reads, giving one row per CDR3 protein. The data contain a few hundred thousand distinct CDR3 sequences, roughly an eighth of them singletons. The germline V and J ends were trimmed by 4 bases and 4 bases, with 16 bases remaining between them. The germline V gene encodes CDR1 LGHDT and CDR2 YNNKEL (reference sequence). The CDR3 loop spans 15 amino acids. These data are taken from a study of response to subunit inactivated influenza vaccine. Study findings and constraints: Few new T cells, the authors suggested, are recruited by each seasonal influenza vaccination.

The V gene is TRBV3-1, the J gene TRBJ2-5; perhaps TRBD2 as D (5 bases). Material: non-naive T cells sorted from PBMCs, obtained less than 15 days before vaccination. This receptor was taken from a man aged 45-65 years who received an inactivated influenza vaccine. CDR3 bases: TGTGCCAGCAGCCCAATAGAGGGAGTGGCAGAGACCCAGTACTTC. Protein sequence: CASSPIEGVAETQYF.